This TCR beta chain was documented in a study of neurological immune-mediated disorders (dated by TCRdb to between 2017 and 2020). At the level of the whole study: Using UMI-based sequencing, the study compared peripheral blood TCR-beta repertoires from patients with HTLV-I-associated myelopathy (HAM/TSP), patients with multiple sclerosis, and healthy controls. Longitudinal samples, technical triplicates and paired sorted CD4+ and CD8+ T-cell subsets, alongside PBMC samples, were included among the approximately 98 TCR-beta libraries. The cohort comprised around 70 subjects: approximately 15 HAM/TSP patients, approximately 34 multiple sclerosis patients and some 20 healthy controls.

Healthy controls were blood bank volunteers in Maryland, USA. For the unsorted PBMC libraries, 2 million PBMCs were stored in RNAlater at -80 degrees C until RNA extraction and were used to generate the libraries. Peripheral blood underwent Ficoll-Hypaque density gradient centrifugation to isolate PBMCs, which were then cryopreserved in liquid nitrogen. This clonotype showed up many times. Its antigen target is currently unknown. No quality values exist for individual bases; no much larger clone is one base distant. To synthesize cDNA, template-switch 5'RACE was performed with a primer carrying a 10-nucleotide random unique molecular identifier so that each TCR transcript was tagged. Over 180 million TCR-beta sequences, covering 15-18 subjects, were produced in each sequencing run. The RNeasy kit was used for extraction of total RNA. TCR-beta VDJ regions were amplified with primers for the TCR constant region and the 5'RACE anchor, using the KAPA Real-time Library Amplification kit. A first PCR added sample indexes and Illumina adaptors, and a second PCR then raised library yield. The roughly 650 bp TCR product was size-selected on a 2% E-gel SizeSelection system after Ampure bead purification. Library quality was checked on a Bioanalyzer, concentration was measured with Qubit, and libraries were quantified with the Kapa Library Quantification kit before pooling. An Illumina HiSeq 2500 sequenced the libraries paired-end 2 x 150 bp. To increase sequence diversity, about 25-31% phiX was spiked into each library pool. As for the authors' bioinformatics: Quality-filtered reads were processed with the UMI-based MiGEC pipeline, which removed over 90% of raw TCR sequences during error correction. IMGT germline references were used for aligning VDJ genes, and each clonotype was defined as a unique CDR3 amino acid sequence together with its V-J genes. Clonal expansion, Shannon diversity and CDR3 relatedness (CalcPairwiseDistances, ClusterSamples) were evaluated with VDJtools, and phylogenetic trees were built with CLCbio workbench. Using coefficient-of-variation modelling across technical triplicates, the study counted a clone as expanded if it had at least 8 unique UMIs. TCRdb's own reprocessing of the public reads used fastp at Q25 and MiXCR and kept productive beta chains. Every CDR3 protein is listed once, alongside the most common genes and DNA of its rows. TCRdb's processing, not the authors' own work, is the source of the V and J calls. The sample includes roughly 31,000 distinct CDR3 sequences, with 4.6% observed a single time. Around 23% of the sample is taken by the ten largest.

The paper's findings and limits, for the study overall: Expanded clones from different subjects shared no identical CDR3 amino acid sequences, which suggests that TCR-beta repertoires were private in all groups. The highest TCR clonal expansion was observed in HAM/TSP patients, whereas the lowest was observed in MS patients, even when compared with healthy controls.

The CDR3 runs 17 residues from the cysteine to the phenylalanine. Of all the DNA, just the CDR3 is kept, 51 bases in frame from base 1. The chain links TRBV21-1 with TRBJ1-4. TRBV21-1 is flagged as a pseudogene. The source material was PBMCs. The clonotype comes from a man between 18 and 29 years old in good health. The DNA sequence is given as TGTGCCAGCAGCAAAAAACCACGGATGAGGTCTAATGAAAAACTGTTTTTT. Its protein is CASSKKPRMRSNEKLFF.